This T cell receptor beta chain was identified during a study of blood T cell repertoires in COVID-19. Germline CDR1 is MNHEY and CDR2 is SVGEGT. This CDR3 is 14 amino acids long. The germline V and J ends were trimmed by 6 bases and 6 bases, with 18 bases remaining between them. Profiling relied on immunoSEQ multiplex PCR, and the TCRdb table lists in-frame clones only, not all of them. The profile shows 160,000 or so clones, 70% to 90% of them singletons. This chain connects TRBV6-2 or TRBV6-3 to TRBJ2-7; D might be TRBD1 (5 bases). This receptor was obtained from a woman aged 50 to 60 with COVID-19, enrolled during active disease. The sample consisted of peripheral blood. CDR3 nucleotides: TGTGCCAGCAGCCCTCAGTATCAAAGGGGCGAGCAGTACTTC. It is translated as CASSPQYQRGEQYF.